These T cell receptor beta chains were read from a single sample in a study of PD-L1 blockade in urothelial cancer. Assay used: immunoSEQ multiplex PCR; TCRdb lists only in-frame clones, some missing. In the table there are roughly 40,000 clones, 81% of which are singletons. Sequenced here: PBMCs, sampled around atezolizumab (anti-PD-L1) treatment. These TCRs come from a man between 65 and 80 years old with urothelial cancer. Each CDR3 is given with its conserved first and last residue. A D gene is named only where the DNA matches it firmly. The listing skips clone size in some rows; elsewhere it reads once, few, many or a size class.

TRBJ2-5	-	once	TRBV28	CASSPPLSSETQYF	TGTGCCAGCAGCCCCCCCCTAAGCTCGGAGACCCAGTACTTC
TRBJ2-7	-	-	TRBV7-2	CASSTGQDNEQYF	TGTGCCAGCAGCACGGGACAAGATAACGAGCAGTACTTC
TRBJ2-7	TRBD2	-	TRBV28	CASSPRGGTYEQYF	TGTGCCAGCAGTCCCCGCGGGGGAACCTACGAGCAGTACTTC
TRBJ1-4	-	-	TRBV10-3	CAIRDNPGVNEKLFF	TGTGCCATCAGAGATAATCCAGGGGTTAATGAAAAACTGTTTTTT
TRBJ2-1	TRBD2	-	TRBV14	CASSPAGGRNEQFF	TGTGCCAGCAGCCCAGCGGGAGGGCGCAATGAGCAGTTCTTC
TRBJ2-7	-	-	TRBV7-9	CASSLGSLGRGSYEQYF	TGTGCCAGCAGCTTAGGGTCGTTAGGCAGGGGCTCCTACGAGCAGTACTTC
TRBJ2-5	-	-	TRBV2	CASSEDSQETQYF	TGTGCCAGCAGTGAAGACAGCCAAGAGACCCAGTACTTC
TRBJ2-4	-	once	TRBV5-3	CARSFPKQGSHIQYF	TGTGCCAGAAGCTTCCCCAAACAGGGTAGTCACATTCAGTACTTC
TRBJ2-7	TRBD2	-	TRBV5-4	CASSFGRTHYEQYF	TGTGCCAGCAGCTTCGGGAGGACGCACTACGAGCAGTACTTC
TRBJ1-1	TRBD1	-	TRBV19	CASSLGDRAEAFF	TGTGCCAGTAGTTTGGGGGACAGGGCTGAAGCTTTCTTT
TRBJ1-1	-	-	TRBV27	CASSFPGRLAEAFF	TGTGCCAGCAGTTTCCCGGGGAGGTTGGCTGAAGCTTTCTTT
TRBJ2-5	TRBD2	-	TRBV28	CASSFILTGREGTQYF	TGTGCCAGCAGTTTTATTTTGACAGGGCGGGAGGGGACCCAGTACTTC
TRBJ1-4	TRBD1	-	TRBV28	CASSSNRGKGEKLFF	TGTGCCAGCAGCTCGAACAGGGGTAAGGGTGAAAAACTGTTTTTT
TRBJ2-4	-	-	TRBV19	CASGLREWIGIQYF	TGTGCCAGTGGATTACGGGAGTGGATTGGTATTCAGTACTTC
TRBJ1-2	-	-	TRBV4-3	CASSQDRGGRTISGYTF	TGCGCCAGCAGCCAAGATCGGGGGGGACGCACCATCTCGGGCTACACCTTC
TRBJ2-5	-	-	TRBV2	CASSGEGETQYF	TGTGCCAGCAGTGGAGAGGGAGAGACCCAGTACTTC
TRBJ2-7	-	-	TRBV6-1	CASSEFFLSGFEQYF	TGTGCCAGCAGTGAATTTTTCCTTTCGGGGTTCGAGCAGTACTTC
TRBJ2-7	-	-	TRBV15	CATSRPESSYEQYF	TGTGCCACCAGCAGACCCGAGAGCTCCTACGAGCAGTACTTC
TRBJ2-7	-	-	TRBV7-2	CASSGGQRGFYEQYF	TGTGCCAGCAGCGGGGGCCAAAGGGGGTTCTACGAGCAGTACTTC
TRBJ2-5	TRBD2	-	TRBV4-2	CASSPGLAGVWETQYF	TGTGCCAGCAGCCCTGGACTAGCGGGAGTATGGGAGACCCAGTACTTC
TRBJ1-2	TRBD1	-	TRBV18	CASSPGQGGYTF	TGTGCCAGCTCACCGGGACAGGGTGGCTACACCTTC
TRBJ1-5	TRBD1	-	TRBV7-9	CASSSERQGAVLQPQHF	TGTGCCAGCAGCTCCGAAAGACAGGGGGCGGTTCTGCAGCCCCAGCATTTT
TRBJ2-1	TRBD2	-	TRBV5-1	CASSLVRGLAGGDEQFF	TGCGCCAGCAGCTTGGTGCGGGGACTAGCGGGAGGGGATGAGCAGTTCTTC
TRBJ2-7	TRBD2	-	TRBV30	CARTSGYEQYF	TGTGCCAGAACTAGCGGCTACGAGCAGTACTTC
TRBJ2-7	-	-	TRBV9	CASSVAGESSHEQYF	TGTGCCAGCAGCGTAGCGGGAGAATCCTCCCACGAGCAGTACTTC
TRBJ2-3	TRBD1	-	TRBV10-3	CAISEEQGGADTQYF	TGTGCCATCAGTGAGGAACAGGGGGGCGCAGATACGCAGTATTTT
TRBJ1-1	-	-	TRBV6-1	CASSPPGHVNTEAFF	TGTGCCAGCAGCCCTCCGGGACACGTGAACACTGAAGCTTTCTTT
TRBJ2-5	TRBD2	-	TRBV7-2	CASSQLASGRVETQYF	TGTGCCAGCAGCCAGCTGGCTAGCGGGAGGGTGGAGACCCAGTACTTC
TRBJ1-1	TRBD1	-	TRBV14	CASSRAQGGTFF	TGTGCCAGCAGCCGAGCGCAGGGGGGAACTTTCTTT
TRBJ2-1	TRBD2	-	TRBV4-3	CASSQEARTSGRGNYNEQFF	TGCGCCAGCAGCCAAGAAGCGCGGACTAGCGGGAGGGGAAACTACAATGAGCAGTTCTTC
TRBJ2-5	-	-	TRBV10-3	CAISRGQETQYF	TGTGCCATCTCACGGGGGCAAGAGACCCAGTACTTC
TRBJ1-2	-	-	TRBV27	CASSLSGAIGYTF	TGTGCCAGCAGTTTAAGCGGGGCGATAGGCTACACCTTC
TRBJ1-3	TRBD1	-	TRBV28	CASSSGQGAQGNTIYF	TGTGCCAGCAGTTCAGGACAGGGGGCGCAAGGAAACACCATATATTTT
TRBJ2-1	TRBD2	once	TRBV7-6	CASSLRLASGSSFEQFF	TGTGCCAGCAGTTTACGACTTGCTAGCGGGAGTTCTTTTGAGCAGTTCTTC
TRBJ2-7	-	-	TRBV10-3	CAISPGGYHEQYF	TGTGCCATCAGCCCAGGGGGGTACCACGAGCAGTACTTC
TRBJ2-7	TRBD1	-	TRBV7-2	CASSSTGTSSYEQYF	TGTGCCAGCAGCTCGACAGGGACAAGCTCCTACGAGCAGTACTTC
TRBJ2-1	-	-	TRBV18	CASSPRGREADNEQFF	TGTGCCAGCTCACCCCGCGGCAGGGAGGCTGACAATGAGCAGTTCTTC
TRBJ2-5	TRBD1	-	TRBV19	CASSGQGRGTQYF	TGTGCCAGTTCCGGACAGGGCCGGGGGACCCAGTACTTC
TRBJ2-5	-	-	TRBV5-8	CASSLGGVSTQYF	TGTGCCAGCAGCTTGGGGGGAGTCTCGACCCAGTACTTC
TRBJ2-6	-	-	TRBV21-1	CASSKVSPFLAGASAGANVLTF	TGTGCCAGCAGCAAAGTCTCCCCCTTTCTAGCGGGGGCCTCTGCCGGGGCCAACGTCCTGACTTTC
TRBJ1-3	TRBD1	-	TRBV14	CASSHLGQSSGNTIYF	TGTGCCAGCAGCCACCTGGGACAGAGCTCTGGAAACACCATATATTTT
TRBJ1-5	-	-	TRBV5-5	CASSQDGDQPQHF	TGTGCCAGCAGCCAGGACGGGGATCAGCCCCAGCATTTT
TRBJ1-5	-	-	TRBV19	CASKTAYSNQPQHF	TGTGCCAGTAAGACAGCTTATAGCAATCAGCCCCAGCATTTT
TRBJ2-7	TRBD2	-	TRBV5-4	CASSRDPGGYEQYF	TGTGCCAGCAGCCGGGACCCGGGAGGCTACGAGCAGTACTTC
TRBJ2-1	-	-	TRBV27	CASSLRLALSSYNEQFF	TGTGCCAGCAGTTTACGCCTAGCGCTGAGCTCCTACAATGAGCAGTTCTTC
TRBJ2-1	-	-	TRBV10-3	CAIRGRDSHEQFF	TGTGCCATCAGGGGCCGGGATAGTCATGAGCAGTTCTTC
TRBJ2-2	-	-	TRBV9	CASSVVEDGELFF	TGTGCCAGCAGCGTAGTAGAAGACGGGGAGCTGTTTTTT
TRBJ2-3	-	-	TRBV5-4	CASSLQGAADTQYF	TGTGCCAGCAGCCTGCAAGGGGCCGCAGATACGCAGTATTTT
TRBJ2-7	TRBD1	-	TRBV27	CASRLNRDSRYEQYF	TGTGCCAGCAGGCTAAACCGGGACAGCCGTTACGAGCAGTACTTC
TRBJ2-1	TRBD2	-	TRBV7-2	CASSRTSGSSYNEQFF	TGTGCCAGCAGCCGGACTAGCGGGAGCTCCTACAATGAGCAGTTCTTC
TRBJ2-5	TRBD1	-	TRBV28	CASSLTGGEETQYF	TGTGCCAGCAGTTTAACAGGGGGAGAAGAGACCCAGTACTTC
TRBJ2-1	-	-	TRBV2	CASSVTGFEQFF	TGTGCCAGCAGCGTAACAGGGTTTGAGCAGTTCTTC
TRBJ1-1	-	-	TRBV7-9	CASSPGVIGAFF	TGTGCCAGCAGCCCAGGGGTCATTGGCGCTTTCTTT